The 23 T cell receptor beta chains reported below all come from one sample, sequenced in a study of T cells after posttransplantation cyclophosphamide. Busulfan-fludarabine conditioning, marrow transplant, and cyclophosphamide on days +3 and +4 were administered. Using immunoSEQ multiplex PCR, the repertoire was profiled, and TCRdb retains in-frame clones only, with some absent. The table includes about 40,000 clones, about 92% detected once. The sample was PBMCs, taken about 64 days after allogeneic stem cell transplant with posttransplant cyclophosphamide. The origin of the receptors is a male patient between 60 and 69 years old who received an allogeneic stem cell transplant from a related donor and was CMV-positive. A share of the T cells may be of graft donor origin.

The chain has TRBV19 and TRBJ1-2, with 7 nucleotides matching TRBD1. CDR3 length: 15 residues. Looked up from germline, CDR1 is LNHDA and CDR2 is SQIVND (reference sequence). The ends lost 6 bases at V and 4 bases at J; junction bases unmatched: 11. The chain's CDR3 is CASSELWGQSYGYTF. CDR3 coding DNA: TGTGCCAGTAGCGAACTTTGGGGACAGTCCTATGGCTACACCTTC.

This chain uses TRBV18 with TRBJ1-1; 7 bases fit TRBD1. The CDR3 sequence is 13 residues long. From germline, CDR1 is KGHSH and CDR2 LQKENI. V shed 5 bases and J 5 bases; nucleotides not matched to a gene: 5. The CDR3 loop is CASSSTTGTEAFF. In DNA, the CDR3 is TGTGCCAGCTCATCTACGACAGGGACTGAAGCTTTCTTT.

The chain combines TRBV10-3 with TRBJ2-2; 9 bases are shared with TRBD2. This CDR3 is 16 amino acids long. V trimming: 3 bases; J trimming: 7 bases; junction bases outside the gene matches: 9. CDR1 is ENHRY, CDR2 SYGVKD, per germline. CDR3 sequence: CAISDSRGGAGGELFF. The CDR3 DNA is TGTGCCATCAGTGACAGTCGCGGGGGGGCAGGCGGGGAGCTGTTTTTT.

This rearrangement joins TRBV6-5 to TRBJ2-7; 7 positions match TRBD1. The CDR3 length is 14 residues. The V gene end was trimmed by 5 bases and the J gene end by 6 bases; junction bases not matched to a gene: 10. Germline V gene sequence: CDR1 MNHEY, CDR2 SVGAGI. DNA for the CDR3: TGTGCCAGCAGTGATACAGGGGACCCCTCCGAGCAGTACTTC. This translates into CASSDTGDPSEQYF.

J is TRBJ2-1 and V is TRBV10-2, with TRBD1 matching 11 bases. The CDR3 length is 14 residues. After removal of 8 bases from V and 3 bases from J, the junction contained 3 bases not matched to a gene. Germline V gene sequence: CDR1 WSHSY, CDR2 SAAADI. For the CDR3, the DNA is TGCGCCAGCCGGGGACAGGGGGTCTACAATGAGCAGTTCTTC. This encodes CASRGQGVYNEQFF.

V and J are TRBV5-1 and TRBJ1-1, with 8 positions matching TRBD1. Germline V CDR1 and CDR2: SGHRS, YFSETQ. This CDR3 is built from 16 residues. J was trimmed by 3 bases and V by 3 bases; bases with no gene match: 10. The CDR3 DNA follows: TGCGCCAGCAGCTCGTCTGAGCGACAGGGGTACACTGAAGCTTTCTTT. It specifies CASSSSERQGYTEAFF.

The rearrangement joins TRBV27 to TRBJ1-2, with a tentative D call TRBD1 (5 bases). V lost 5 bases, J lost 7 bases, and 11 bases lay in between. Germline-derived CDR1 and CDR2 are MNHEY and SMNVEV (reference sequence). CDR3 length equals 12 residues. DNA for the CDR3: TGTGCCAGCAGTGAAAGGGGCTCTGGCTACACCTTC. Encoded protein: CASSERGSGYTF.

The chain combines TRBV14 with TRBJ2-5; D gene unclear. V shed 1 base and J shed 1 base, with 16 bases lying between them. The CDR3 is 17 residues long. CDR1 is SGHDN and CDR2 is FVKESK in the germline V gene. The CDR3 loop reads CASSQARRGRLQETQYF. The CDR3 DNA sequence: TGTGCCAGCAGCCAAGCCCGGCGTGGCAGGCTCCAAGAGACCCAGTACTTC.

The J gene is TRBJ1-2, the V gene TRBV5-8; 7 bases agree with TRBD1. Germline CDR1 and CDR2: SGHTS and YDEGEE. CDR3 length: 12 amino acids. Trimming cost V 4 bases and J 11 bases; bases outside gene matches: 8. The CDR3 here is CASSRGTAKYTF. The CDR3 DNA is TGTGCCAGCAGCCGGGGGACAGCCAAGTACACCTTC.

The rearrangement joins TRBV5-1 to TRBJ1-4, with D unclear. The CDR3 is 14 amino acids. CDR1 is SGHRS and CDR2 is YFSETQ in the germline V gene. V was clipped by 2 bases and J by 6 bases, with 11 bases between them. The CDR3 protein is CASSFSGSYEKLFF. CDR3 nucleotide sequence: TGCGCCAGCAGCTTCTCCGGGTCCTATGAAAAACTGTTTTTT.

The J gene is TRBJ2-2, the V gene TRBV18; 13 nucleotides align to TRBD2. V gave up 8 bases and J gave up 5 bases; unmatched junction bases: 8. The CDR3 has 16 amino acids. Germline V lookup: CDR1 KGHSH, CDR2 LQKENI. CDR3 protein: CASRPTSGGRTGELFF. The CDR3 coding sequence is TGTGCCAGCCGACCGACTAGCGGGGGGAGAACCGGGGAGCTGTTTTTT.

In DNA form, the CDR3 reads TGTGCCAGCAGCTCACAGGGGGCAGAAGAAAAACTGTTTTTT. This codes for CASSSQGAEEKLFF. V usage is TRBV5-6 and J usage is TRBJ1-4; 9 bases line up with TRBD1. V shed 3 bases and J 8 bases; nucleotides not matched to a gene: 5. The CDR3 spans 14 residues. Germline CDR1 is SGHDT and CDR2 is YYEEEE.

This clone was seen only once. The chain employs TRBV19 and TRBJ1-4; tentative D call: TRBD1 (6 bases). This CDR3 has 14 amino acids. Trimming took off 6 bases at V and 8 bases at J, with 16 bases between the two ends. Germline assignment: CDR1 LNHDA and CDR2 SQIVND (reference sequence). The DNA for the CDR3 is TGTGCCAGTAGAGCCTCAGGGGCTGGCGAAAAACTGTTTTTT. Translating gives CASRASGAGEKLFF.

V gene TRBV11-2 combines with J gene TRBJ2-5, with TRBD2 matching over 12 bases. Per the germline V gene, CDR1 is SGHAT and CDR2 is FQNNGV. There are 16 residues in the CDR3. The junction had 7 bases not matched to a gene; V was cut back by 3 bases and J by 5 bases. The CDR3 spells CASSFILAGGRETQYF. The CDR3 bases are TGTGCCAGCAGCTTCATACTAGCGGGGGGTCGGGAGACCCAGTACTTC.

The chain is built from TRBV5-8 and TRBJ1-2, with TRBD1 matching over 8 bases. The CDR3 extends over 13 amino acids. After removal of 4 bases from V and 8 bases from J, the junction contained 7 bases not matched to a gene. Germline-derived CDR1 and CDR2 are SGHTS and YDEGEE. The CDR3 DNA is TGTGCCAGCAGCCTCGGACAGGGAAACGGCTACACCTTC. Translating gives CASSLGQGNGYTF.

This chain joins TRBV5-1 and TRBJ2-1; D possibly corresponds to TRBD1 (6 bases). CDR3 size: 15 residues. The V gene's germline CDR1 is SGHRS and CDR2 YFSETQ. Trimming removed 4 bases at V and 5 bases at J, with 16 bases between. In nucleotides, the CDR3 is TGCGCCAGCAGCCTAACAGGGATGAGAGACAATGAGCAGTTCTTC. It yields the protein CASSLTGMRDNEQFF.

The chain uses TRBV2 and TRBJ2-5, with 7 nucleotides matching TRBD1. J gave up 5 bases and V 3 bases, and 0 bases lay outside the gene matches. Germline lookup yields CDR1 SNHLY and CDR2 FYNNEI. The CDR3 spans 12 residues. CDR3 coding DNA: TGTGCCAGCAGTGACAGGGGGGAGACCCAGTACTTC. This encodes CASSDRGETQYF.

The genes are TRBV4-1 and TRBJ1-6; D unresolved. Germline CDR1 MGHRA, CDR2 YSYEKL. The CDR3 is 12 residues long. The ends were cut back, 1 base at V and 9 bases at J, with 4 bases in the middle. DNA for the CDR3: TGCGCCAGCAGCCAAGGAGGTTCACCCCTCCACTTT. This sequence encodes CASSQGGSPLHF.

This rearrangement joins TRBV5-1 to TRBJ1-2; D remains ambiguous. Germline CDR1 SGHRS, CDR2 YFSETQ. Trimming removed 4 bases from V and 0 bases from J, with 10 bases in between. CDR3 size: 14 residues. The CDR3 loop is CASSPRLANYGYTF. CDR3 nucleotide sequence: TGCGCCAGCAGCCCTAGGTTAGCTAACTATGGCTACACCTTC.

The rearrangement joins TRBV7-8 to TRBJ2-5; D may be TRBD1 (6 bases). The CDR3 runs to 17 residues. Per the germline V gene, CDR1 is SGHVS and CDR2 is FQNEAQ. Trimming removed 5 bases from V and 1 base from J, with 20 bases in between. This CDR3 is CASSPRPTGTPQETQYF. CDR3 nucleotide sequence: TGTGCCAGCAGCCCCCGGCCCACCGGGACACCCCAAGAGACCCAGTACTTC.

The CDR3 nucleotides are TGTGCCCGGACCCGAGGGGGCCTTAGGACTGAAGCTTTCTTT. It translates to CARTRGGLRTEAFF. The chain is built from TRBV30 and TRBJ1-1; 7 bases match TRBD1. Germline V gene sequence: CDR1 GTSNPN, CDR2 SVGIG (reference sequence). The J segment lost 5 bases and the V segment lost 8 bases, leaving 14 bases of the junction unmatched. The CDR3 length is 14 residues.

The V gene is TRBV4-1, the J gene TRBJ2-7; D is ambiguous. Germline V gives CDR1 MGHRA, CDR2 YSYEKL. The length of the CDR3 is 14 residues. V dropped 0 bases and J dropped 0 bases, with 6 bases sitting between them. The DNA for the CDR3 is TGCGCCAGCAGCCAAGATCGCTACTCCTACGAGCAGTACTTC. Protein sequence: CASSQDRYSYEQYF.

The CDR3 here is CASSLGQATDFGYTF. In DNA, the CDR3 is TGCGCCAGCAGCTTGGGACAGGCAACGGACTTTGGCTACACCTTC. The chain is built from TRBV5-1 and TRBJ1-2, with a possible D match to TRBD1 (6 bases). Between the trimmed V and J ends, which lost 0 bases and 7 bases, there was a span of 16 bases. CDR1 is SGHRS, CDR2 YFSETQ, per germline. The CDR3 is 15 amino acids.